This TCR beta chain originates from a study of T cells in Graves' hyperthyroidism and ophthalmopathy. Study overall: Peripheral blood sampling occurred at initial diagnosis, before any treatment. The study, taken as a whole, reports: The model's output predicted ophthalmopathy at a median of roughly 6.9 months prior to onset.

Researchers amplified the TCR beta CDR3 regions from RNA transcripts. Initially, a first-round RT-PCR of the TCR CDR3 employed the HTBI primer set. TCRdb recomputed calls from the multiplex PCR reads with MiXCR, one row per CDR3 protein. The sample gives hundreds of thousands of distinct CDR3 sequences, approximately 14% of which show up once; roughly a tenth is in the top ten. Trimming stripped 1 base from V and 7 bases from J, with 5 bases between. The germline V gene has CDR1 SGDLS and CDR2 YYNGEE. This CDR3 has 12 amino acids. This clonotype appeared once. Its antigen remains unidentified. The chain joins TRBV9 to TRBJ2-2; D gene unclear. The sequence was collected from a woman between 18 and 30 years old with Graves' hyperthyroidism. Sequencing was done on a sample of blood. The CDR3 nucleotides read TGTGCCAGCAGCGTATTTAGCGGGGAGCTGTTTTTT. Protein product: CASSVFSGELFF.